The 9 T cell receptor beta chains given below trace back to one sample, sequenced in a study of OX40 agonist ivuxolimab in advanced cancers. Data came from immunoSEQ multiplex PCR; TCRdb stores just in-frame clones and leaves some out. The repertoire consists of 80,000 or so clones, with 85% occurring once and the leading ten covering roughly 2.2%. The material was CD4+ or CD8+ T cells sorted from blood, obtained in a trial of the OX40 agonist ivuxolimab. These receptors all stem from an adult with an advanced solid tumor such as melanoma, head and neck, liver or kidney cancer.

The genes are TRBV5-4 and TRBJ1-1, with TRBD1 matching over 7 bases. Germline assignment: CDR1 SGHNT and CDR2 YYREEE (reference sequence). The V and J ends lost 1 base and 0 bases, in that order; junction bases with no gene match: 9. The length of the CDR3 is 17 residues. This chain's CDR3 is CASSLTDRVKMNTEAFF. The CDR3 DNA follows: TGTGCCAGCAGCTTGACCGACAGGGTGAAAATGAACACTGAAGCTTTCTTT.

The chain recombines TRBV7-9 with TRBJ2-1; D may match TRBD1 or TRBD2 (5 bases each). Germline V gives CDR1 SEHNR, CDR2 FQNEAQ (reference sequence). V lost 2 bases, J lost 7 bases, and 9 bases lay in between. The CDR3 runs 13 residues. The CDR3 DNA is TGTGCCAGCAGCTTAAGGGGAGAGAATGAGCAGTTCTTC. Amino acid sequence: CASSLRGENEQFF.

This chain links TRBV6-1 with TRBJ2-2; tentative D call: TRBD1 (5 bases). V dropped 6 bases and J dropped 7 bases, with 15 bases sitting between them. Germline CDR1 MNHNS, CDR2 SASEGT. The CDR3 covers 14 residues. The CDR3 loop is CASSLGHPSGELFF. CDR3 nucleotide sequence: TGTGCCAGCAGCTTAGGACATCCCAGCGGGGAGCTGTTTTTT.

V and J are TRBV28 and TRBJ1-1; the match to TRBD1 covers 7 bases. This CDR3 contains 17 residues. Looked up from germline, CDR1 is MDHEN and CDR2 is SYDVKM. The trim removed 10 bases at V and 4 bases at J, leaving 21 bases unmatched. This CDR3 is CATLPGDETGSFTEAFF. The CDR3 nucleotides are TGTGCCACCCTTCCCGGAGACGAGACAGGGTCGTTCACTGAAGCTTTCTTT.

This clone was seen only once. The CDR3, as DNA: TGTGCCAGCAGCCCCGGGACCCGTCGGAATGAGCAGTTCTTC. Its protein product is CASSPGTRRNEQFF. The genes are TRBV7-2 and TRBJ2-1; tentatively, D is TRBD1 or TRBD2 (5 bases each). Germline lookup yields CDR1 SGHTA and CDR2 FQGNSA. The V gene lost 5 bases and the J gene lost 7 bases, with 15 bases spanning the gap. CDR3 length equals 14 residues.

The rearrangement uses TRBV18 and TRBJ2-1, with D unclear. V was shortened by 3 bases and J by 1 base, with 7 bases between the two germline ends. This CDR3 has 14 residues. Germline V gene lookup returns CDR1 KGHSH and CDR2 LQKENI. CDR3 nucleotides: TGTGCCAGCTCACCGTCCGGATCCTACAATGAGCAGTTCTTC. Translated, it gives CASSPSGSYNEQFF.

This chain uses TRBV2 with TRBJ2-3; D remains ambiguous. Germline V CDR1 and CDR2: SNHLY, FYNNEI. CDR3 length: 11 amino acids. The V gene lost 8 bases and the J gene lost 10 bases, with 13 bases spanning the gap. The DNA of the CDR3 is TGTGCCAGCCTTTCCGGCCCGGCGCAGTATTTT. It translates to CASLSGPAQYF.

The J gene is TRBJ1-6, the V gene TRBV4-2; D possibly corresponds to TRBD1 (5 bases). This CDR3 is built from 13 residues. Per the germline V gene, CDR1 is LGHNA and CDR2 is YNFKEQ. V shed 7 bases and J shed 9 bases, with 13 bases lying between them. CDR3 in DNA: TGTGCCAGCAACCGGGGGAGTTTTTCACCCCTCCACTTT. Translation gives CASNRGSFSPLHF.

CDR3 in amino acids: CASSYSRQSSTDTQYF. CDR3 nucleotide sequence: TGTGCCAGCAGTTACTCGAGGCAGAGCAGCACAGATACGCAGTATTTT. The J gene is TRBJ2-3, the V gene TRBV6-6; D is uncertain. The CDR3 is made up of 16 amino acids. With 0 bases removed from V and 0 bases from J, the gap between germline ends came to 10 bases. Germline V gene data show CDR1 as MNHNY and CDR2 as SVGAGI (reference sequence).